This T cell receptor beta chain was sequenced for a study of PD-1 blockade in classical Hodgkin lymphoma. CDR3 length: 18 residues. The V gene end was trimmed by 0 bases and the J gene end by 0 bases; junction bases not matched to a gene: 7. CDR1 LNHNV and CDR2 YYDKDF come from the germline V gene (reference sequence). Time point reported: cycle 4 day 1 (C4D1), after 6 weeks of nivolumab. Exposure to brentuximab vedotin varied, and each patient had relapsed following autologous stem cell transplantation. Assay used: immunoSEQ multiplex PCR; TCRdb lists only in-frame clones, some missing. The sample includes some 52,000 clones, 86% of them seen just once.

This sequence was found in a human donor with classical Hodgkin lymphoma. J is TRBJ2-3 and V is TRBV15; 9 bases align to TRBD2. Sequencing used peripheral blood mononuclear cells (PBMCs), obtained before the fourth cycle of nivolumab. The CDR3 nucleotides are TGTGCCACCAGCAGAGATCGAGGGACTAGCAGTAGCACAGATACGCAGTATTTT. Its translation is CATSRDRGTSSSTDTQYF.